A selection of T cell receptor beta chains follows, all from one sample in a study of cytomegalovirus exposure and HLA in healthy donors. The data were produced by immunoSEQ multiplex PCR, yet TCRdb's version contains in-frame clones alone and is incomplete. The sample includes some 33,000 clones, around 60% seen only once; the top ten take 20% to 25%. Sequenced input: PBMCs. These receptors came from a man in his fifties in good health and CMV-seropositive. Each CDR3 is given with its conserved first and last residue. The D gene is left open where the match is weak. A row's size may be missing; if present it is once, few, many or a size class.

NA,NA,TRBJ2-3,TRBV4-1,TGCGCCAGCAGCCAGAGGGGACTCCTGCTAGATACGCAGTATTTT,CASSQRGLLLDTQYF
NA,once,TRBJ2-7,TRBV9,TGTGCCAGCAGTGTAGCAGGGGAAGCTGCCTACGAGCAGTACTTC,CASSVAGEAAYEQYF
TRBD2,NA,TRBJ2-3,TRBV28,TGTGCCAGCAGTTTAGGGGGGGAGCACTGGACGCAGTATTTT,CASSLGGEHWTQYF
NA,NA,TRBJ2-2,TRBV6-6,TGTGCCACCCGTATCAACAGGGAGCTGTTTTTT,CATRINRELFF
NA,NA,TRBJ2-1,TRBV5-1,TGCGCCAGCAGCTTGGCCAACAATGAGCAGTTCTTC,CASSLANNEQFF
NA,NA,TRBJ2-5,TRBV10-3,TGTGCCATCAGTGGGCGGTTGGCAGGGGACACGGAGACCCAGTACTTC,CAISGRLAGDTETQYF
TRBD2,NA,TRBJ2-5,TRBV6-1,TGTGCCAGTTCCGCGGGGGGAAGCCAAGAGACCCAGTACTTC,CASSAGGSQETQYF
NA,NA,TRBJ2-7,TRBV6-5,TGTGCCAGCAGTTACTCGGTCGGGACACGCTCCTACGAGCAGTACTTC,CASSYSVGTRSYEQYF
TRBD2,NA,TRBJ2-7,TRBV4-2,TGTGCCAGCAGCCAAGATAGCGGGGCCTACGAGCAGTACTTC,CASSQDSGAYEQYF
NA,once,TRBJ1-3,TRBV29-1,TGCAGCGTAGTCGCAGGTGGAAACACCATATATTTT,CSVVAGGNTIYF
TRBD1,NA,TRBJ1-5,TRBV2,TGTGCCAGCATGGGACAGGGTAATCAGCCCCAGCATTTT,CASMGQGNQPQHF
NA,NA,TRBJ1-5,TRBV7-9,TGTGCCAGCAGCTCAGGGTTCAATCAGCCCCAGCATTTT,CASSSGFNQPQHF
NA,NA,TRBJ2-7,TRBV28,TGTGCCAGCAGTTTATTCAGGGGCGAGCAGTACTTC,CASSLFRGEQYF
NA,few,TRBJ1-1,TRBV5-1,TGCGCCAGCAGCTTCACAGGGTACACTGAAGCTTTCTTT,CASSFTGYTEAFF
TRBD2,NA,TRBJ2-7,TRBV15,TGTGCCACCAGCCCCTTTTCGGGAGGGGTCGAGCAGTACTTC,CATSPFSGGVEQYF
NA,NA,TRBJ2-3,TRBV15,TGTGCCACCAGCAGGGGAGAGTTCACAGATACGCAGTATTTT,CATSRGEFTDTQYF
NA,few,TRBJ2-1,TRBV2,TGTGCCAGCAGCGCGGCGGGGAATGAGCAGTTCTTC,CASSAAGNEQFF
NA,NA,TRBJ1-3,TRBV9,TGTGCCAGCAGCGTCGGAGGAGGAAACACCATATATTTT,CASSVGGGNTIYF
NA,once,TRBJ1-5,TRBV9,TGTGCCAGCAGCGTAGTCCCCGATCAGCCCCAGCATTTT,CASSVVPDQPQHF
TRBD2,once,TRBJ2-1,TRBV2,TGTGCCAGCAGAAAGCCGGGACTAGCGCTTAATGAGCAGTTCTTC,CASRKPGLALNEQFF
TRBD1,NA,TRBJ2-7,TRBV4-2,TGTGCCAGCAGCCAAGCCCCAACCGGGACAGGGGGCTACGAGCAGTACTTC,CASSQAPTGTGGYEQYF
TRBD2,few,TRBJ2-1,TRBV27,TGTGCCAGCAGCCTTGGACTAGTTCGTAATGAGCAGTTCTTC,CASSLGLVRNEQFF
NA,NA,TRBJ2-4,TRBV14,TGTGCCAGCAGCGTGCGGGACGGAGGAAACATTCAGTACTTC,CASSVRDGGNIQYF
NA,few,TRBJ2-7,TRBV7-8,TGTGCCAGCAGCCCTACCAGGGGTTACGAGCAGTACTTC,CASSPTRGYEQYF
NA,NA,TRBJ1-5,TRBV30,TGTGCCTGGTCCGGACGGGGAGGCAATCAGCCCCAGCATTTT,CAWSGRGGNQPQHF
TRBD1,few,TRBJ1-5,TRBV25-1,TGTGCCAGCAGCCTCAGCCGGGACAGGGACCAGCCCCAGCATTTT,CASSLSRDRDQPQHF
NA,once,TRBJ2-7,TRBV28,TGTGCCAGCAGTGCCGGAGTCTGGGGAGGCGAGCAGTACTTC,CASSAGVWGGEQYF
NA,NA,TRBJ2-6,TRBV5-1,TGCGCCAGCAGCTTGGGAGGATCTGGGGCCAACGTCCTGACTTTC,CASSLGGSGANVLTF
NA,few,TRBJ2-5,TRBV25-1,TGTGCCAGCAGTGAACCTAACGATCTTCAAGAGACCCAGTACTTC,CASSEPNDLQETQYF
NA,NA,TRBJ2-1,TRBV5-1,TGCGCCAGCACCCCGGGAACTTACAATGAGCAGTTCTTC,CASTPGTYNEQFF
TRBD2,NA,TRBJ2-1,TRBV7-6,TGTGCCAGCAGCCTCGGGACTAGCGCGAGCAGGGGCAATGAGCAGTTCTTC,CASSLGTSASRGNEQFF
TRBD2,NA,TRBJ2-7,TRBV30,TGTGCCTGGAGTGTACAGCGGGACTTGGCCGAGCAGTACTTC,CAWSVQRDLAEQYF
NA,NA,TRBJ2-3,TRBV28,TGTGCCAGCAGTCCACGTTCATTAGCAGATACGCAGTATTTT,CASSPRSLADTQYF
TRBD1,NA,TRBJ1-1,TRBV27,TGTGCCAGCAGTTTACTTACAGGGGAAGCTGAAGCTTTCTTT,CASSLLTGEAEAFF
NA,NA,TRBJ1-1,TRBV27,TGTGCCAGCCACTCGGTCCTTACCACTGAAGCTTTCTTT,CASHSVLTTEAFF
TRBD2,once,TRBJ2-1,TRBV7-8,TGTGCCAGCAGCTTACTAGCGGGAGACACGGATGAGCAGTTCTTC,CASSLLAGDTDEQFF
TRBD1,NA,TRBJ1-4,TRBV30,TGTGCCTGGAGTACAGGGGGTGGTGAAAAACTGTTTTTT,CAWSTGGGEKLFF
TRBD2,NA,TRBJ2-3,TRBV29-1,TGCAGCGCCGAAGGGACTAGCGGGTCGATTAGCACAGATACGCAGTATTTT,CSAEGTSGSISTDTQYF
NA,NA,TRBJ1-4,TRBV7-2,TGTGCCAGCACTGGCCGACAGGATGAAAAACTGTTTTTT,CASTGRQDEKLFF
NA,NA,TRBJ2-7,TRBV7-9,TGTGCCAGCAACGCGACTACCTACGAGCAGTACTTC,CASNATTYEQYF
NA,NA,TRBJ2-2,TRBV28,TGTGCCAGCAGTACCCCGGGACTTTACACCGGGGAGCTGTTTTTT,CASSTPGLYTGELFF
NA,few,TRBJ1-2,TRBV18,TGTGCCAGCTCACCTGAGATTGCGGAGGTGGGTCCCTTC,CASSPEIAEVGPF
NA,NA,TRBJ1-5,TRBV6-5,TGTGCCAGCAGAAAGACAGTATATAGCAATCAGCCCCAGCATTTT,CASRKTVYSNQPQHF
NA,NA,TRBJ2-7,TRBV7-6,TGTGCCAGCAGCTTAACCCGGACTCCCGACGAGCAGTACTTC,CASSLTRTPDEQYF
NA,NA,TRBJ2-1,TRBV4-2,TGTGCCAGCAGCCAAGTACTAGGCGCGATCAATGAGCAGTTCTTC,CASSQVLGAINEQFF
NA,few,TRBJ1-1,TRBV21-1,TGTGCCAGCACCACAGGGGACACTGAAGCTTTCTTT,CASTTGDTEAFF
NA,NA,TRBJ1-5,TRBV30,TGTGCCTGGAGTGCGATGTCGGGTAGCAATCAGCCCCAGCATTTT,CAWSAMSGSNQPQHF
TRBD2,NA,TRBJ2-1,TRBV30,TGTGCCGGCAGCGGGATCTCCTACAATGAGCAGTTCTTC,CAGSGISYNEQFF
NA,NA,TRBJ1-2,TRBV5-1,TGCGCCAGCAGCTTGGCGGGGTCCTATGGCTACACCTTC,CASSLAGSYGYTF
NA,NA,TRBJ2-7,TRBV7-2,TGTGCCAGCAGCTTCACTAGCCAGGCGTGGCAGTACTTC,CASSFTSQAWQYF
TRBD2,NA,TRBJ2-1,TRBV4-1,TGCGCCAGCAGCCTCGGACTAGCGGGGCCGTACAATGAGCAGTTCTTC,CASSLGLAGPYNEQFF
TRBD1,few,TRBJ1-1,TRBV5-4,TGTGCCAGCAGCTTGGCCCGGGACAGAAACACTGAAGCTTTCTTT,CASSLARDRNTEAFF
NA,NA,TRBJ1-3,TRBV5-6,TGTGCCAGCAGCTCCATCTCTGGAAACACCATATATTTT,CASSSISGNTIYF
TRBD1,NA,TRBJ1-2,TRBV7-2,TGTGCCAGCAGCTGGGAGGAGGGGGCTTACTATGGCTACACCTTC,CASSWEEGAYYGYTF
NA,NA,TRBJ2-3,TRBV5-1,TGCGCCAGCAGCTTGGCCGGGGAGAGGGATACGCAGTATTTT,CASSLAGERDTQYF